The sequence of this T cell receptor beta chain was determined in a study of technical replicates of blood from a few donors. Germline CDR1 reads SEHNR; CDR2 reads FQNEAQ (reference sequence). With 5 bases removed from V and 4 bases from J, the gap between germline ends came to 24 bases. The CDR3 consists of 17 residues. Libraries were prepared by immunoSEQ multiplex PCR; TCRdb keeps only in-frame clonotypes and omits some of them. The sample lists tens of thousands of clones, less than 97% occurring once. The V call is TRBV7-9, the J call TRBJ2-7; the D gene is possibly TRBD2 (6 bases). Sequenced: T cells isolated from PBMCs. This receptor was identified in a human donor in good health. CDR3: CASSNLGGQGLGYEQYF. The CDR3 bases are TGTGCCAGCAGCAACTTAGGAGGGCAGGGTTTAGGGTACGAGCAGTACTTC.